Sequencing of this TCR beta chain was carried out in a study of metastatic and nonmetastatic thyroid tumors. General study results and limits: Malignant thyroid tumors reportedly exceeded benign nodules significantly in TCR beta diversity, with the difference appearing in blood and tumor.

Original processing notes: A classifier of distant metastasis in papillary thyroid cancer was built from CDR3 differences (across clinicopathological groups). MiXCR reprocessed the PCR reads for TCRdb. TCRdb, not the authors, supplied the V and J calls. The sample has fewer than 10,000 clones, over 35% seen once; the top ten hold roughly 30%. This CDR3 has 13 residues. Trimming left V 3 bases short and J 0 bases short, with 2 bases between. The germline V gene encodes CDR1 KGHSH and CDR2 LQKENI. Comment on this clone: The antigen remains unidentified.

No treatment had been given to any patient before thyroid surgery. The TCR sequence derives from a male donor with papillary thyroid cancer or a benign thyroid nodule (not recorded which). Some clones in this sample may be carry-over from other donors' samples. This chain uses TRBV18 with TRBJ2-2; D is unresolved. The material sequenced was tumor tissue. The CDR3 nucleotides read TGTGCCAGCTCACCCTCGAACACCGGGGAGCTGTTTTTT. Protein: CASSPSNTGELFF.